The 26 T cell receptor beta chains listed next were all sequenced from one sample in a study of blood T cells in healthy people across ages. Using a J-beta primer mix together with a sample-barcoded 5' primer, a second PCR was run for roughly 6 to 12 cycles. Each CDR3 protein gets one entry after TCRdb re-called the 5' RACE reads with MiXCR. The sample holds approximately 940,000 distinct CDR3 sequences; roughly 50% are singletons and the top ten take around an eighth. The sample comprised blood. The source is a man aged 25 to 40 in good health.

The chain carries TRBV7-9 and TRBJ2-5; 9 bases are shared with TRBD1. The DNA end is a closer match to TRBJ2-7, so the J assignment may be wrong. The CDR3 runs to 14 residues. CDR1 is SEHNR, CDR2 FQNEAQ, per germline (reference sequence). The CDR3 sequence: CAISRTGEVNEQYF. CDR3 DNA: TGTGCCATAAGCCGGACAGGGGAAGTAAACGAGCAGTACTTC.

The chain combines TRBV20-1 with TRBJ2-3; possibly TRBD1 for D (5 bases). V was shortened by 6 bases and J by 5 bases, with 12 bases between the two germline ends. CDR3 length: 12 amino acids. CDR1 and CDR2 (germline): DFQATT, SNEGSKA (reference sequence). This CDR3 reads CSAEKGLDTQYF. The CDR3 DNA is TGCAGTGCCGAAAAGGGGTTAGATACGCAGTATTTT.

In its sample, this clonotype was seen once. This chain uses TRBV4-3 with TRBJ2-6; D remains ambiguous. The germline V gene has CDR1 LGHNA and CDR2 YSLEER. The CDR3 is made up of 17 amino acids. V was trimmed by 0 bases and J by 0 bases, leaving 9 bases between them. The CDR3 is CASSQDSRASGANVLTF. The CDR3, as DNA: TGCGCCAGCAGCCAAGATTCCAGAGCCTCTGGGGCCAACGTCCTGACTTTC.

This clonotype was recorded once. It may be a read error: a sequence one base away is much more abundant. The chain couples TRBV7-9 to TRBJ2-2; a weak D match, TRBD1 (7 bases). Looked up from germline, CDR1 is SEHNR and CDR2 is FQNEAQ (reference sequence). CDR3 length: 15 residues. The CDR3 nucleotides are TGTGTCAGCAGCCCCAGACAGGGAGGCACCGGGGAGCTGTTTTTT. Amino acids: CVSSPRQGGTGELFF.

The chain combines TRBV18 with TRBJ2-7, with D uncertain. Between the trimmed V and J ends, which lost 2 bases and 2 bases, there was a span of 13 bases. In germline, CDR1 is KGHSH, CDR2 LQKENI. The CDR3 spans 15 residues. The CDR3 DNA reads as TGTGCCAGCTCACCAGCTGCCAGCCCGACCTACGAGCAGTACTTC. Its protein product is CASSPAASPTYEQYF.

The chain recombines TRBV20-1 with TRBJ2-2, with 10 positions matching TRBD2. Germline assignment: CDR1 DFQATT and CDR2 SNEGSKA (reference sequence). The CDR3 has 15 amino acids. V lost 3 bases, J lost 5 bases, and 6 bases stayed unmatched. CDR3 protein: CSASRTSGLTGELFF. The CDR3 nucleotides read TGCAGTGCTAGCCGGACTAGCGGACTTACCGGGGAGCTGTTTTTT.

V and J are TRBV27 and TRBJ2-2; D remains ambiguous. CDR1 MNHEY and CDR2 SMNVEV come from the germline V gene (reference sequence). V lost 2 bases to trimming and J lost 8 bases, with 9 bases between them. This CDR3 spans 13 amino acids. The CDR3 here is CASSLEWSGELFF. The CDR3 nucleotides are TGTGCCAGCAGTTTAGAATGGTCAGGGGAGCTGTTTTTT.

This clonotype was counted a few times. This CDR3 reads CASSQDRAEKRREQFF. CDR3 bases: TGCGCCAGCAGCCAAGATCGGGCCGAAAAAAGGAGGGAGCAGTTCTTC. The chain is built from TRBV4-3 and TRBJ2-1; tentative D call: TRBD2 (5 bases). CDR3 length: 16 residues. Germline loops: CDR1 LGHNA, CDR2 YSLEER. V lost 0 bases and J 10 bases, leaving 19 bases between the germline ends.

This chain links TRBV9 with TRBJ2-3; TRBD2 agrees at 9 bases. In germline, CDR1 is SGDLS, CDR2 YYNGEE. The CDR3 consists of 16 residues. V was pared by 1 base and J by 0 bases, with 3 bases of the junction left unmatched. CDR3 DNA: TGTGCCAGCAGCGTATTCAGCGGGGGGAGCACAGATACGCAGTATTTT. Translating gives CASSVFSGGSTDTQYF.

The V and J genes are TRBV27 and TRBJ2-1; D uncertain. The CDR3 is made up of 16 amino acids. The germline V and J ends were trimmed by 4 bases and 5 bases, with 18 bases remaining between them. CDR1 is MNHEY, CDR2 SMNVEV, per germline (reference sequence). This chain's CDR3 is CASSSLRNQQDNEQFF. The DNA for the CDR3 is TGTGCCAGCAGTTCCCTCCGGAACCAGCAGGACAATGAGCAGTTCTTC.

The gene calls are TRBV21-1 and TRBJ1-2; the D call in the table, TRBD1, was not verified against the DNA. TRBV21-1 is a documented pseudogene. The length of the CDR3 is 16 residues. In DNA form, the CDR3 reads TGTGCCAGCAGCGCCCCGAGGGGGCAGTTTAACTATGGCTACACCTTC. The encoded protein is CASSAPRGQFNYGYTF.

The chain links TRBV3-1 to TRBJ2-1, with TRBD2 matching over 8 bases. J was trimmed by 4 bases and V by 0 bases; bases with no gene match: 5. The CDR3 is made up of 16 amino acids. Germline-derived CDR1 and CDR2 are LGHDT and YNNKEL (reference sequence). The CDR3 sequence is CASSQDWASGYNEQFF. CDR3 bases: TGTGCCAGCAGCCAAGATTGGGCTAGCGGGTACAATGAGCAGTTCTTC.

This clonotype was seen a few times. V usage is TRBV6-1 and J usage is TRBJ2-5; D is perhaps TRBD1 (5 bases). V was trimmed by 8 bases and J by 11 bases, leaving 21 bases between them. The CDR3 extends over 13 amino acids. From germline, CDR1 is MNHNS and CDR2 SASEGT. DNA for the CDR3: TGTGCCAGCGGGGCAACGACCTACAATGAGCAGTACTTC. As protein: CASGATTYNEQYF.

J is TRBJ2-7 and V is TRBV4-1, with 10 positions matching TRBD1. V was pared by 2 bases and J by 3 bases, with 4 bases of the junction left unmatched. The CDR3 is 15 residues long. Germline CDR1 reads MGHRA; CDR2 reads YSYEKL. The CDR3 bases are TGCGCCAGCAGCCAACCGACAGGGGGCTTCTACGAGCAGTACTTC. Its translation is CASSQPTGGFYEQYF.

This clonotype has just a few counts. This CDR3 reads CATSDPGAGYQPQHF. DNA of the CDR3: TGTGCCACCAGTGACCCAGGTGCCGGTTATCAGCCCCAGCATTTT. The V call is TRBV24-1, the J call TRBJ1-5; no clear D. This CDR3 contains 15 residues. Germline CDR1 is KGHDR and CDR2 is SFDVKD. The V gene lost 4 bases and the J gene lost 5 bases, with 14 bases spanning the gap.

The rearrangement joins TRBV7-2 to TRBJ2-7, with TRBD1 identical over 7 bases. V lost 3 bases, J lost 2 bases, and 7 bases stayed unmatched. CDR3 length: 15 amino acids. Per the germline V gene, CDR1 is SGHTA and CDR2 is FQGNSA. The CDR3 spells CASSLSTGAAYEQYF. The CDR3 DNA follows: TGTGCCAGCAGCTTGTCTACAGGGGCTGCCTACGAGCAGTACTTC. The complete variable domain, with remaining parts taken from reference TRBV7-2 and TRBJ2-7, reads GAGVSQSPSNKVTEKGKDVELRCDPISGHTALYWYRQSLGQGLEFLIYFQGNSAPDKSGLPSDRFSAERTGGSVSTLTIQRTQQEDSAVYLCASSLSTGAAYEQYFGPGTRLTVT.

The V and J genes are TRBV10-3 and TRBJ2-3; a possible D gene is TRBD2 (6 bases). The CDR3 extends over 16 amino acids. The V gene's germline CDR1 is ENHRY and CDR2 SYGVKD. V gave up 8 bases and J gave up 4 bases, with 22 bases separating them. CDR3 bases: TGTGCCATCGCCTCGCGCGGGACTCCCGGCGCAGATACGCAGTATTTT. This translates into CAIASRGTPGADTQYF.

This clonotype was seen a handful of times. V gene TRBV7-6 combines with J gene TRBJ2-7, with D perhaps matching TRBD2 (6 bases). This CDR3 is built from 15 residues. From germline, CDR1 is SGHVS and CDR2 FNYEAQ. With 4 bases removed from V and 3 bases from J, the gap between germline ends came to 16 bases. CDR3 region: CASSYGTLPNYEQYF. The CDR3 nucleotides read TGTGCCAGCAGCTACGGGACTCTACCGAACTACGAGCAGTACTTC.

This clonotype was detected only a few times. This chain uses TRBV6-2 or TRBV6-3 with TRBJ1-2; 12 nucleotides line up with TRBD1. The V gene end was trimmed by 5 bases and the J gene end by 4 bases; junction bases not matched to a gene: 5. Germline V gene data show CDR1 as MNHEY and CDR2 as SVGEGT. The CDR3 has 15 amino acids. The CDR3 coding sequence is TGTGCCAGCAGTCCCCGGGACAGGGGGCCCTATGGCTACACCTTC. Translated: CASSPRDRGPYGYTF.

This clonotype occurred a few times. The gene calls are TRBV5-1 and TRBJ1-1; the match to TRBD1 covers 8 bases. The germline CDR1 and CDR2 sequences are SGHRS and YFSETQ. The CDR3 contains 15 residues. Trimming took 0 bases from V and 4 from J; bases not matched to a gene: 5. In DNA, the CDR3 is TGCGCCAGCAGCTTGGTCACAGGGGGTACCACTGAAGCTTTCTTT. Amino acid sequence: CASSLVTGGTTEAFF.

The chain is built from TRBV29-1 and TRBJ1-1; 9 bases are shared with TRBD1. In germline, CDR1 is SQVTM, CDR2 ANQGSEA. The ends lost 6 bases at V and 3 bases at J; junction bases unmatched: 8. This CDR3 has 14 residues. The CDR3, as DNA: TGCAGCGTATCAACAGGGGGCCCTTACACTGAAGCTTTCTTT. This gives the protein CSVSTGGPYTEAFF.

This chain joins TRBV6-2 or TRBV6-3 and TRBJ2-1, with 11 bases identical to TRBD2. J was trimmed by 2 bases and V by 11 bases; bases with no gene match: 8. CDR3 length: 15 residues. CDR1 and CDR2 from the germline V gene are MNHEY and SVGEGT. CDR3: CAAALAGGTYNEQFF. CDR3 nucleotides: TGTGCCGCAGCTTTAGCGGGGGGGACCTACAATGAGCAGTTCTTC.

The chain joins TRBV4-3 to TRBJ2-7; D gene uncertain. Deletions cut 4 bases from V and 1 base from J, with 11 bases between. This CDR3 region has 14 residues. Germline V lookup: CDR1 LGHNA, CDR2 YSLEER. The CDR3 DNA reads TGCGCCAGCAGCCGGACCCAGTTATCCTACGAGCAGTACTTC. Translated: CASSRTQLSYEQYF.

The chain recombines TRBV20-1 with TRBJ1-2; TRBD1 matches at 9 bases. This CDR3 is 15 amino acids long. Trimming took 0 bases from V and 4 from J; bases not matched to a gene: 6. CDR1 and CDR2 from the germline V gene are DFQATT and SNEGSKA (reference sequence). CDR3 DNA: TGCAGTGCTAGAGACGGACAGGGGCTCGCCTATGGCTACACCTTC. It codes for CSARDGQGLAYGYTF.

This clonotype was detected ten times or more. V is TRBV7-9 and J is TRBJ2-1; D gene uncertain. Germline V gene sequence: CDR1 SEHNR, CDR2 FQNEAQ (reference sequence). Trimming took 5 bases from V and 5 from J, leaving 13 bases between them. The length of the CDR3 is 14 residues. The CDR3 sequence is CASSLLGQHNEQFF. In nucleotides, the CDR3 is TGTGCCAGCAGCCTTCTTGGGCAGCACAATGAGCAGTTCTTC.

This chain connects TRBV20-1 to TRBJ2-3; 12 positions match TRBD1. The V and J ends lost 6 bases and 7 bases, in that order; junction bases with no gene match: 8. The germline V gene encodes CDR1 DFQATT and CDR2 SNEGSKA (reference sequence). This CDR3 region has 14 residues. The CDR3 sequence is CSADPGQGAHTQYF. In DNA form, the CDR3 reads TGCAGTGCGGACCCGGGACAGGGGGCACATACGCAGTATTTT.